The 11 T cell receptor beta chains below were found in one sample sequenced in a study of cytomegalovirus exposure and HLA in healthy donors. The primer mix had 60 Vbeta and 13 Jbeta primers. Data came from immunoSEQ multiplex PCR; TCRdb stores just in-frame clones and leaves some out. This table has under 130,000 clones, over 60% appearing once. The specimen was PBMCs. These receptor sequences come from a female donor in good health and CMV-seropositive.

This rearrangement joins TRBV4-1 to TRBJ1-2; D remains ambiguous. The germline gives CDR1 MGHRA, CDR2 YSYEKL. The ends were cut back, 0 bases at V and 4 bases at J, with 12 bases in the middle. The length of the CDR3 is 15 residues. The CDR3 loop is CASSQDSQEGYGYTF. The DNA for the CDR3 is TGCGCCAGCAGCCAAGATTCGCAGGAGGGCTATGGCTACACCTTC.

This clone was observed a single time. The V gene is TRBV28, the J gene TRBJ2-4; perhaps TRBD2 as D (6 bases). From germline, CDR1 is MDHEN and CDR2 SYDVKM. The ends were cut back, 3 bases at V and 1 base at J, with 16 bases in the middle. The CDR3 sequence is 17 residues long. The CDR3 reads CASSFRVRGTAKNIQYF. In DNA, the CDR3 is TGTGCCAGCAGTTTCCGTGTGCGGGGTACCGCCAAAAACATTCAGTACTTC.

The chain carries TRBV7-9 and TRBJ1-6; D is perhaps TRBD1 (6 bases). Germline V gives CDR1 SEHNR, CDR2 FQNEAQ (reference sequence). The V end lost 1 base, the J end lost 5 bases, and 9 bases lay between the germline ends. The CDR3 covers 15 residues. DNA of the CDR3: TGTGCCAGCAGCTTAGGCAGGGGTGATAATTCACCCCTCCACTTT. It is translated as CASSLGRGDNSPLHF. Looking up the rest from reference TRBV7-9 and TRBJ1-6 gives the full variable domain: DTGVSQNPRHKITKRGQNVTFRCDPISEHNRLYWYRQTLGQGPEFLTYFQNEAQLEKSRLLSDRFSAERPKGSFSTLEIQRTEQGDSAMYLCASSLGRGDNSPLHFGNGTRLTVT.

The rearrangement uses TRBV6-4 and TRBJ2-6; the match to TRBD1 covers 12 bases. The germline V gene has CDR1 MRHNA and CDR2 SNTAGT. CDR3 size: 18 residues. J gave up 3 bases and V 3 bases, and 6 bases lay outside the gene matches. CDR3 region: CASSEYGTGGRGANVLTF. The CDR3 DNA follows: TGTGCCAGCAGTGAATACGGGACAGGGGGCCGTGGGGCCAACGTCCTGACTTTC.

V usage is TRBV6-1 and J usage is TRBJ1-4; D may be TRBD1 (6 bases). CDR3 length: 17 amino acids. Looked up from germline, CDR1 is MNHNS and CDR2 is SASEGT. V dropped 2 bases and J dropped 5 bases, with 18 bases sitting between them. CDR3 bases: TGTGCCAGCAGTGAAACCGGGACACCCAGAGGAAATGAAAAACTGTTTTTT. This codes for CASSETGTPRGNEKLFF.

About this clone itself: A read error may account for a junction end that differs from germline. The rearrangement uses TRBV7-7 and TRBJ2-7; 9 nucleotides line up with TRBD1. Germline V lookup: CDR1 SSHAT, CDR2 FNYEAQ (reference sequence). The CDR3 has 14 residues. CDR3 bases: TGTGCTAGCAGCTTAGACAGGGGGGCCTACGAGCAGTACTTC. Translation gives CASSLDRGAYEQYF.

For the CDR3, the DNA is TGTGCCAGCAGTTTAGGCGGGGAACGGGAAAAACTGTTTTTT. Protein product: CASSLGGEREKLFF. The rearrangement uses TRBV28 and TRBJ1-4; D is unclear. Germline values: CDR1 MDHEN, CDR2 SYDVKM. This CDR3 is 14 amino acids long. Trimming cost V 2 bases and J 8 bases, with 12 bases left between them.

The J gene is TRBJ1-1, the V gene TRBV7-2; 11 nucleotides line up with TRBD1. CDR3 length: 15 residues. CDR1 SGHTA and CDR2 FQGNSA come from the germline V gene. The trim removed 3 bases at V and 5 bases at J, leaving 5 bases unmatched. This CDR3 reads CASSFSGTGGTEAFF. The CDR3 coding sequence is TGTGCCAGCAGCTTCTCCGGGACAGGGGGGACTGAAGCTTTCTTT.

J is TRBJ2-1 and V is TRBV6-1, with D perhaps TRBD2 (5 bases). CDR3 length: 14 amino acids. Between the trimmed V and J ends, which lost 7 bases and 0 bases, there was a span of 10 bases. CDR1 and CDR2 from the germline V gene are MNHNS and SASEGT. The chain's CDR3 is CASNRDSSYNEQFF. The CDR3, as DNA: TGTGCCAGCAACCGGGATAGCTCCTACAATGAGCAGTTCTTC.

This clone was counted once. This chain joins TRBV7-8 and TRBJ2-1, with D perhaps matching TRBD2 (5 bases). Germline V gives CDR1 SGHVS, CDR2 FQNEAQ. This CDR3 region has 13 residues. V was trimmed by 1 base and J by 7 bases, leaving 8 bases between them. The CDR3 nucleotides are TGTGCCAGCAGCTTAGGACGGACTAATGAGCAGTTCTTC. It encodes CASSLGRTNEQFF.

This clone has just one count. The CDR3 here is CASSLSGGPPRNTEAFF. CDR3 in DNA: TGTGCCAGCAGCTTGTCCGGGGGGCCCCCTCGGAACACTGAAGCTTTCTTT. The chain combines TRBV7-3 with TRBJ1-1, with D perhaps matching TRBD1 (6 bases). The CDR3 totals 17 residues. CDR1 and CDR2 (germline): SGHTA, FQGTGA. V shed 3 bases and J shed 1 base, with 18 bases lying between them.